This TCR beta chain derives from a study of blood T cells in healthy people across ages. Per the germline V gene, CDR1 is SGHTA and CDR2 is FQGNSA. Trimming at V came to 5 bases and at J to 15 bases, leaving 11 bases not matched to a gene. This CDR3 is built from 13 residues. Next came a second PCR, run for about 6 to 12 cycles, which used a sample-barcoded 5' primer along with a J-beta primer mix. TCRdb processed the 5' RACE reads anew with MiXCR; each CDR3 protein has one entry. Of 850,000 to 1,000,000 distinct CDR3 sequences listed, roughly 43% are singletons. The sequenced sample was blood. This clonotype originated in a young man in good health. This chain links TRBV7-2 with TRBJ2-1, with 9 bases aligning to TRBD1. Here the CDR3 reads CASSGNPGQGPFF. The CDR3 DNA reads TGTGCCAGCAGCGGAAATCCGGGACAGGGTCCGTTCTTC.